The clone carrying this TCR beta chain counts as medium-sized (0.01 to 0.1%) by frequency. Its antigen is not known. This entry belongs to a study of human CD8 memory T cell subsets. Study results and limitations: T cells showing similarly high diversity were the stem-like memory and precursor exhausted cells, not the effector memory cells.

Per subset, duplicate vials of around 150,000 sorted CD8+ T cells supplied RNA. The CDR3 is 12 amino acids. In germline, CDR1 is MNHEY, CDR2 SMNVEV (reference sequence). UMI-labeled 5' RACE was the method by which TCR beta libraries were made. Under the authors' procedure: Functional CDR3 beta clonotypes numbered 3,000 to 18,000 in each TCR beta library. TCRdb reprocessed the 5' RACE reads and stores each CDR3 protein as one record, lacking DNA. None of the V and J calls come from the authors' own analysis; TCRdb made them. The specimen's table records 5,000 to 6,000 distinct CDR3 sequences. Sequenced sample: CD8+ T cells from PBMCs. The V and J genes are TRBV27 and TRBJ1-5; the D gene TCRdb calls, TRBD1, cannot be checked with no DNA. This sequence was found in a human donor in good health. Here the CDR3 reads CASSFSRGPQHF.